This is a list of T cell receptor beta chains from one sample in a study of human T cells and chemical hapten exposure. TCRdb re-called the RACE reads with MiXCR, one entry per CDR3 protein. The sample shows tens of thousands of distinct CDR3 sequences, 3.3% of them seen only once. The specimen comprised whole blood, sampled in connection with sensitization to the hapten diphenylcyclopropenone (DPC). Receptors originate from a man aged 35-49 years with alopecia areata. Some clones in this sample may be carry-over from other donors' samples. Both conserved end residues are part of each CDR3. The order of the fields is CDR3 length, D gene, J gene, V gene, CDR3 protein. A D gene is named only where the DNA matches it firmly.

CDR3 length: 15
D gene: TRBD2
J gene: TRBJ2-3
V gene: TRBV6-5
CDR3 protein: CASSTGTSAADTQYF

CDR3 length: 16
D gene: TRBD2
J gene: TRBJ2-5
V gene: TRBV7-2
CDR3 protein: CASSPIVASGKETQYF

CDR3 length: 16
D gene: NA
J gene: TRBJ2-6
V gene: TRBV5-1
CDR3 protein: CASSVGSTSGANVLTF

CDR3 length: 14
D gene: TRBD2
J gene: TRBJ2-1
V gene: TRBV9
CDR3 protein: CASSAGTSANEQFF

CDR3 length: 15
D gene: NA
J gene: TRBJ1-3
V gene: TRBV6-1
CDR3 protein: CASSEDLNTGNTIYF

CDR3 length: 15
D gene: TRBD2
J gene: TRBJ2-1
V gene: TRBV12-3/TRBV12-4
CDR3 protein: CASIPSGNKGYEQFF

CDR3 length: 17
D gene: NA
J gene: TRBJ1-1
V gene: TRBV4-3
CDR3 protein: CASSQEETAMSNTEAFF

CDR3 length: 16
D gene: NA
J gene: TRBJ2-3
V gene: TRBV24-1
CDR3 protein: CATSDSGRISTDTQYF

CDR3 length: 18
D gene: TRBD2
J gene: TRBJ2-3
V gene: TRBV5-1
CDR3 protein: CASSPLGTSGPSTDTQYF

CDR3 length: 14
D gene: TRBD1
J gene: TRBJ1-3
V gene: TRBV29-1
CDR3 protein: CSVKTGGSGNTIYF

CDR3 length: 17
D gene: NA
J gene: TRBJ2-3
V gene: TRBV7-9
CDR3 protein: CASSLDPGLWSTDTQYF

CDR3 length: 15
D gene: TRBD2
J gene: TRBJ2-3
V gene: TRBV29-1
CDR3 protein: CSVEMREVGTDTQYF

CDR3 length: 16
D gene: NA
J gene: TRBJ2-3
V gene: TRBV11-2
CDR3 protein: CASSLDYGLNTDTQYF